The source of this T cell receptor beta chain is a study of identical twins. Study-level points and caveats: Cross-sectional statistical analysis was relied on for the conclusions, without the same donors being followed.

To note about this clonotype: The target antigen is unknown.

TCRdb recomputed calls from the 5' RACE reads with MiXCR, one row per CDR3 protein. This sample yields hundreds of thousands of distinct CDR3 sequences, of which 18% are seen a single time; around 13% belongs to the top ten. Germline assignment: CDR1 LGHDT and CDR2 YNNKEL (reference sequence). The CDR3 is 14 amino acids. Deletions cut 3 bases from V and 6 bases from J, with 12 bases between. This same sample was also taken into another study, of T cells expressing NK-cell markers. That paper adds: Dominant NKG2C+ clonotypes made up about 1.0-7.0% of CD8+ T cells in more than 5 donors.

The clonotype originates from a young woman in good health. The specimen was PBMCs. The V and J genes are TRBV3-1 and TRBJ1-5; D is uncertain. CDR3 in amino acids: CASSQTTRVQPQHF. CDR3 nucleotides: TGTGCCAGCAGCCAGACTACGAGGGTTCAGCCCCAGCATTTT.